Listed below are T cell receptor beta chains from one sample, sequenced in a study of blood T cell repertoires in COVID-19. Sequencing used immunoSEQ multiplex PCR; TCRdb keeps in-frame clones, though not all of them. The sample shows about 210,000 clones, around 80% of them seen only once. The sample taken for sequencing was peripheral blood. The receptor set was obtained from a woman in her thirties or forties with acute or convalescent COVID-19. CDR3s include the opening cysteine and the closing phenylalanine or tryptophan. A D gene is named only where the DNA matches it firmly. Not every row has a clone size; where given, it reads once, few, many or a size class.

CASNGIGVLSPLHF,TGTGCCAGCAACGGAATCGGGGTATTGTCACCCCTCCACTTT,TRBJ1-6,NA,14,NA,TRBV6-5
CASSRGTRADTQYF,TGTGCCAGTAGTCGAGGGACACGAGCAGATACGCAGTATTTT,TRBJ2-3,NA,14,NA,TRBV2
CASSEFDWNTDTQYF,TGTGCCAGCAGCGAGTTTGACTGGAACACAGATACGCAGTATTTT,TRBJ2-3,NA,15,NA,TRBV6-5
CASSLSVTGDSPLHF,TGTGCCAGCAGCTTGTCCGTGACAGGGGATTCACCCCTCCACTTT,TRBJ1-6,NA,15,TRBD1,TRBV5-6
CASRTVGQGFNYGYTF,TGTGCCAGTAGGACAGTCGGCCAGGGGTTTAACTATGGCTACACCTTC,TRBJ1-2,NA,16,NA,TRBV19
CASSVQLTSEAFF,TGTGCCAGTAGTGTGCAACTTACCTCTGAAGCTTTCTTT,TRBJ1-1,NA,13,NA,TRBV19
CASSDTQRGTTDTQYF,TGTGCCAGCAGTGATACGCAACGGGGGACTACAGATACGCAGTATTTT,TRBJ2-3,once,16,NA,TRBV6-4
CATRTGELNSPLHF,TGTGCCACCCGGACAGGGGAACTTAATTCACCCCTCCACTTT,TRBJ1-6,NA,14,TRBD1,TRBV30
CSVDRDYEQYF,TGCAGCGTAGACAGGGACTACGAGCAGTACTTC,TRBJ2-7,NA,11,TRBD1,TRBV29-1
CASSMGSSGYTF,TGTGCCAGTAGTATGGGCAGTTCTGGCTACACCTTC,TRBJ1-2,NA,12,NA,TRBV19
CASSQVGSGGGNEQFF,TGTGCCAGCAGCCAAGTCGGTAGCGGGGGTGGCAATGAGCAGTTCTTC,TRBJ2-1,few,16,TRBD2,TRBV3-1/TRBV3-2
CASSEDRGRANSPLHF,TGTGCCAGCAGTGAAGACAGGGGGCGAGCAAATTCACCCCTCCACTTT,TRBJ1-6,NA,16,TRBD1,TRBV6-1
CASSRGQTEKLFF,TGCGCCAGCAGCCGAGGACAGACTGAAAAACTGTTTTTT,TRBJ1-4,NA,13,NA,TRBV4-3
CASSLQGPDTQYF,TGTGCCAGTAGTTTGCAGGGTCCAGATACGCAGTATTTT,TRBJ2-3,NA,13,NA,TRBV19
CASSRLAGGSYEQYF,TGTGCCAGCAGTAGACTAGCGGGGGGGTCCTACGAGCAGTACTTC,TRBJ2-7,NA,15,TRBD2,TRBV9
CASSLTGATEAFF,TGCGCCAGCAGCCTCACAGGGGCCACTGAAGCTTTCTTT,TRBJ1-1,NA,13,TRBD1,TRBV4-3
CASSISGGGSGELFF,TGTGCCAGTAGTATCAGCGGGGGTGGATCCGGGGAGCTGTTTTTT,TRBJ2-2,NA,15,TRBD2,TRBV19
CASSQEAGYNEQFF,TGTGCCAGCAGCCAAGAGGCGGGCTACAATGAGCAGTTCTTC,TRBJ2-1,NA,14,NA,TRBV3-1/TRBV3-2
CASRRADSLNEKLFF,TGTGCCAGCAGGCGGGCGGACAGCCTTAATGAAAAACTGTTTTTT,TRBJ1-4,NA,15,NA,TRBV5-6
CASNSGVRDTQYF,TGTGCCAGTAACAGCGGGGTTAGGGATACGCAGTATTTT,TRBJ2-3,once,13,TRBD2,TRBV19
CASSFETSWTGELFF,TGTGCCAGCAGCTTCGAGACTAGCTGGACCGGGGAGCTGTTTTTT,TRBJ2-2,NA,15,TRBD2,TRBV7-8
CASSPEEGILAKNIQYF,TGTGCCAGCAGCCCGGAGGAGGGAATCCTAGCCAAAAACATTCAGTACTTC,TRBJ2-4,few,17,NA,TRBV2
CASSLQGGGNTIYF,TGTGCCAGCAGCTTACAGGGTGGTGGAAACACCATATATTTT,TRBJ1-3,NA,14,NA,TRBV7-6
CASSLLSGGANEQFF,TGTGCCAGCAGCTTACTTAGCGGGGGGGCCAATGAGCAGTTCTTC,TRBJ2-1,NA,15,TRBD2,TRBV7-3
CASSEGTTSSYNEQFF,TGTGCCAGCAGCGAAGGGACAACGAGCTCCTACAATGAGCAGTTCTTC,TRBJ2-1,many,16,NA,TRBV9
CASSFRGLAGGVGRETQYF,TGTGCCAGCAGCTTCAGGGGGCTAGCGGGAGGCGTAGGTAGGGAGACCCAGTACTTC,TRBJ2-5,NA,19,TRBD2,TRBV11-2
CASSLVNRDTEAFF,TGTGCCAGCAGCTTAGTTAACAGGGACACTGAAGCTTTCTTT,TRBJ1-1,NA,14,NA,TRBV11-2
CASGTSGEGELFF,TGTGCTAGTGGGACTAGCGGGGAGGGGGAGCTGTTTTTT,TRBJ2-2,NA,13,TRBD2,TRBV12-5
CASSFGGGTEAFF,TGCGCCAGCAGCTTCGGTGGAGGGACTGAAGCTTTCTTT,TRBJ1-1,NA,13,NA,TRBV5-1
CASSLGGQGAETQYF,TGTGCCAGCAGCTTGGGGGGACAGGGGGCGGAGACCCAGTACTTC,TRBJ2-5,NA,15,TRBD1,TRBV7-2
CASSAGQLNTEAFF,TGTGCCAGCAGCGCGGGACAGCTGAACACTGAAGCTTTCTTT,TRBJ1-1,NA,14,TRBD1,TRBV9
CASSYFKGQEDSPLHF,TGTGCCAGCAGTTACTTTAAGGGGCAAGAAGATTCACCCCTCCACTTT,TRBJ1-6,NA,16,NA,TRBV6-6
CASSFEGGAGRDTQYF,TGTGCCAGCAGTTTTGAGGGGGGGGCCGGTCGAGATACGCAGTATTTT,TRBJ2-3,NA,16,NA,TRBV27
CASSWDRGLLIYGYTF,TGTGCCAGCAGTTGGGACAGGGGGCTCCTGATCTATGGCTACACCTTC,TRBJ1-2,NA,16,TRBD1,TRBV6-6
CAIWTGYGYTF,TGTGCCATCTGGACAGGCTATGGCTACACCTTC,TRBJ1-2,NA,11,TRBD1,TRBV6-5
CATSRAGGPDYGYTF,TGTGCCACCAGCAGGGCCGGGGGGCCTGACTATGGCTACACCTTC,TRBJ1-2,NA,15,NA,TRBV15
CASSDRETGANVLTF,TGTGCCAGCAGTGACAGGGAAACTGGGGCCAACGTCCTGACTTTC,TRBJ2-6,NA,15,NA,TRBV2
CASSQGTIVRYTF,TGTGCCAGCAGCCAAGGGACAATAGTGCGCTACACCTTC,TRBJ1-2,NA,13,NA,TRBV3-1/TRBV3-2
CASGLATGAGYSNQPQHF,TGTGCTAGTGGTTTGGCCACAGGGGCGGGATATAGCAATCAGCCCCAGCATTTT,TRBJ1-5,NA,18,TRBD1,TRBV12-5
CASSPRTQTVNYGYTF,TGTGCCAGCAGCCCCCGGACCCAGACAGTCAACTATGGCTACACCTTC,TRBJ1-2,once,16,NA,TRBV9